This T cell receptor beta chain is drawn from a study of early T cells in non-severe SARS-CoV-2 infection. The overall study: Chains stayed unpaired after sequencing of bulk RNA from unsorted whole blood.

Whole-study results and caveats: VDJdb-based matching was biased toward anti-spike CD8 responses and missed private and CD4 specificities.

As to this clonotype: The antigen is unknown.

Unique molecular identifiers were attached to individual cDNA molecules. TCRdb used MiXCR to reprocess the 5' RACE reads, holding one entry per CDR3 protein. The sample contains 53,000 or so distinct CDR3 sequences, around 12% of which appear only once. The receptor comes from an adult who was a healthcare worker with PCR-confirmed SARS-CoV-2 infection or an uninfected control (not recorded which). This material consisted of whole blood, taken at baseline.

The CDR3 coding sequence is TGCAGTGCTAGAGCCACGGGACAGGGGTTTTACGAGCAGTACTTC. Its protein product is CSARATGQGFYEQYF. The rearrangement uses TRBV20-1 and TRBJ2-7; 10 bases map to TRBD1. CDR3 length: 15 residues. Germline CDR1 and CDR2: DFQATT and SNEGSKA (reference sequence). With 1 base clipped from V and 4 bases from J, the junction kept 7 bases outside the gene matches.